Presented here are 22 T cell receptor beta chains from one specimen sequenced in a study of shared clonotypes between healthy human individuals. Measured with immunoSEQ multiplex PCR; TCRdb has only the in-frame clones, and not every one. This table holds around 2,000,000 clones, roughly 91% found once. Naivety among CD8 cells was defined by CD45RO negativity and positive CCR7 selection, thereby excluding terminally differentiated effector memory CD45RA+ cells. Input material: naive CD8+ T cells from PBMCs. Source of these receptors: a man aged 18 to 35 in good health. Some clones in this sample may be carry-over from other donors' samples.

J is TRBJ1-2 and V is TRBV14; D unresolved. This CDR3 contains 15 residues. Deletions cut 0 bases from V and 0 bases from J, with 8 bases between. CDR1 is SGHDN and CDR2 is FVKESK in the germline V gene. Here the CDR3 reads CASSQEAGTNYGYTF. CDR3 bases: TGTGCCAGCAGCCAAGAAGCGGGGACTAACTATGGCTACACCTTC.

The chain recombines TRBV27 with TRBJ1-1; 8 positions match TRBD1. J was trimmed by 4 bases and V by 8 bases; bases with no gene match: 6. The CDR3 is 13 residues long. Germline CDR1 is MNHEY and CDR2 is SMNVEV (reference sequence). In DNA form, the CDR3 reads TGTGCCAGCGGCCCTCAGGGGGCCACTGAAGCTTTCTTT. Protein: CASGPQGATEAFF.

CDR3 in DNA: TGTGCCAGCAGTTCCCGAGGGACAGGGGGCTACAATGAGCAGTTCTTC. Translated: CASSSRGTGGYNEQFF. This chain connects TRBV28 to TRBJ2-1; TRBD1 matches at 11 bases. This CDR3 has 16 residues. Germline CDR1 is MDHEN and CDR2 is SYDVKM. The junction had 5 bases not matched to a gene; V was cut back by 4 bases and J by 3 bases.

This clone came up once. The rearrangement links TRBV15 to TRBJ2-1; 8 nucleotides align to TRBD1. The CDR3 contains 16 residues. The V gene's germline CDR1 is LNHNV and CDR2 YYDKDF (reference sequence). The V and J ends lost 6 bases and 4 bases, in that order; junction bases with no gene match: 11. The DNA of the CDR3 is TGTGCCACCAGGGCCTCCGGGACAGGAGAGTACAATGAGCAGTTCTTC. It encodes CATRASGTGEYNEQFF.

The V gene is TRBV5-1, the J gene TRBJ2-1; the D gene is possibly TRBD2 (5 bases). Trimming shortened V by 2 bases and J by 10 bases, and 16 bases separated the two germline ends. Germline-derived CDR1 and CDR2 are SGHRS and YFSETQ. The CDR3 totals 14 residues. For the CDR3, the DNA is TGCGCCAGCAGCTTCCCGGGGAGTCTAGGGGAGCAGTTCTTC. Protein: CASSFPGSLGEQFF.

The chain is built from TRBV28 and TRBJ2-3, with TRBD2 matching over 7 bases. The length of the CDR3 is 16 residues. V dropped 3 bases and J dropped 3; count of bases not matched to a gene: 9. The V gene's germline CDR1 is MDHEN and CDR2 SYDVKM. The CDR3 nucleotides read TGTGCCAGCAGTTTTTGGGAGGGAAGGATGACAGATACGCAGTATTTT. It translates to CASSFWEGRMTDTQYF.

In this sample, this clone turned up once. V is TRBV7-9 and J is TRBJ1-4, with unresolved D. The CDR3 loop spans 12 amino acids. The germline V gene encodes CDR1 SEHNR and CDR2 FQNEAQ (reference sequence). V was clipped by 4 bases and J by 12 bases, with 12 bases between them. CDR3 protein: CASSSDGGELFF. DNA of the CDR3: TGTGCCAGCAGCTCCGACGGAGGTGAACTGTTTTTT. Variable domain in full (rest from reference TRBV7-9 and TRBJ1-4): DTGVSQNPRHKITKRGQNVTFRCDPISEHNRLYWYRQTLGQGPEFLTYFQNEAQLEKSRLLSDRFSAERPKGSFSTLEIQRTEQGDSAMYLCASSSDGGELFFGSGTQLSVL.

V gene TRBV4-1 combines with J gene TRBJ1-2; a possible D gene is TRBD1 (5 bases). In germline, CDR1 is MGHRA, CDR2 YSYEKL. The CDR3 extends over 14 amino acids. Trimming left V 1 base short and J 4 bases short, with 10 bases between. CDR3 loop: CASSQAAGSYGYTF. The CDR3 nucleotides are TGCGCCAGCAGCCAAGCCGCAGGGAGCTATGGCTACACCTTC.

This clone was detected only once. CDR3 in amino acids: CAMGLGGLSDTQYF. The CDR3 nucleotides read TGTGCCATGGGACTAGGAGGGTTGTCAGATACGCAGTATTTT. The genes are TRBV10-3 and TRBJ2-3, with 8 bases lining up with TRBD2. Trimming cost V 9 bases and J 4 bases; bases outside gene matches: 9. Germline CDR1 and CDR2: ENHRY and SYGVKD. This CDR3 comprises 14 residues.

This clone turned up a few times. The rearrangement links TRBV25-1 to TRBJ1-1, with D unresolved. Trimming pared 8 bases from V and 3 bases from J, leaving 10 bases between. CDR3 size: 12 residues. Germline values: CDR1 MGHDK, CDR2 SYGVNS. CDR3 residues: CASRGWDTEAFF. The CDR3 nucleotides are TGTGCCAGCCGGGGATGGGACACTGAAGCTTTCTTT.

The chain recombines TRBV7-6 with TRBJ2-7, with 14 bases aligning to TRBD2. V was pared by 4 bases and J by 3 bases, with 11 bases of the junction left unmatched. CDR1 and CDR2 (germline): SGHVS, FNYEAQ. This CDR3 comprises 18 residues. The CDR3 DNA reads TGTGCCAGCAGCTCCCCGAGGGGGACTAGCGGGAGAGGCTACGAGCAGTACTTC. Its translation is CASSSPRGTSGRGYEQYF.

The rearrangement links TRBV7-8 to TRBJ2-1, with 9 bases matching TRBD2. V dropped 5 bases and J dropped 7; count of bases not matched to a gene: 9. The CDR3 spans 15 residues. In germline, CDR1 is SGHVS, CDR2 FQNEAQ. The CDR3 nucleotides read TGTGCCAGCAGCACGAAGGGACTAGCCCGAAATGAGCAGTTCTTC. Translation gives CASSTKGLARNEQFF. The full variable domain, with the rest looked up from reference TRBV7-8 and TRBJ2-1, is GAGVSQSPRYKVAKRGQDVALRCDPISGHVSLFWYQQALGQGPEFLTYFQNEAQLDKSGLPSDRFFAERPEGSVSTLKIQRTQQEDSAVYLCASSTKGLARNEQFFGPGTRLTVL.

This sequence joins TRBV7-8 and TRBJ2-7; D is unclear. The CDR3 is made up of 13 amino acids. The V and J ends lost 0 bases and 7 bases respectively, with 10 bases between them. Germline V gene sequence: CDR1 SGHVS, CDR2 FQNEAQ. Here the CDR3 reads CASSLAIVGEQYF. The CDR3 DNA is TGTGCCAGCAGCTTAGCGATAGTAGGGGAGCAGTACTTC.

This chain connects TRBV30 to TRBJ1-5; the D gene is possibly TRBD1 (5 bases). The V gene lost 2 bases and the J gene lost 2 bases, with 10 bases spanning the gap. The CDR3 totals 14 residues. Germline V CDR1 and CDR2: GTSNPN, SVGIG (reference sequence). CDR3 amino acids: CAWSSGLGNQPQHF. The DNA for the CDR3 is TGTGCCTGGAGTTCGGGGCTTGGCAATCAGCCCCAGCATTTT.

To note about this clone: Given the absence of the conserved phenylalanine or tryptophan at the CDR3 end, a read error is likely. It is unclear where the CDR3 begins or ends on the DNA, so no DNA is shown, and the CDR3 is as TCRdb lists it. The chain recombines TRBV27 with TRBJ1-2. The CDR3 numbers 9 amino acids, ends counted. Germline values: CDR1 MNHEY, CDR2 SMNVEV (reference sequence). The CDR3 spells CASTGTGLI.

A single count supports this clone. CDR3 residues: CASSTYQDGILHF. DNA of the CDR3: TGTGCCAGTAGTACATACCAGGACGGGATCCTGCATTTT. This chain links TRBV19 with TRBJ1-5; D remains unclear. CDR3 length: 13 amino acids. Germline V lookup: CDR1 LNHDA, CDR2 SQIVND (reference sequence). V gave up 4 bases and J gave up 15 bases, with 19 bases separating them.

The rearrangement links TRBV2 to TRBJ2-2; a weak D match, TRBD1 (6 bases). Per germline, CDR1 SNHLY and CDR2 FYNNEI. With 8 bases removed from V and 0 bases from J, the gap between germline ends came to 13 bases. The CDR3 has 15 amino acids. In DNA, the CDR3 is TGTGCCAGCTCGGACAGAAAAACGAACACCGGGGAGCTGTTTTTT. The encoded protein is CASSDRKTNTGELFF.

The gene calls are TRBV7-9 and TRBJ2-7; a weak D match, TRBD1 (5 bases). CDR3 size: 12 residues. CDR1 is SEHNR, CDR2 FQNEAQ, per germline (reference sequence). Trimming pared 4 bases from V and 7 bases from J, leaving 11 bases between. The CDR3 protein is CASSSGNSEQYF. In DNA, the CDR3 is TGTGCCAGCAGCTCAGGGAATTCAGAGCAGTACTTC.

The genes are TRBV5-1 and TRBJ2-7; D is ambiguous. Germline values: CDR1 SGHRS, CDR2 YFSETQ. The CDR3 has 11 residues. The V gene lost 7 bases and the J gene lost 0 bases, with 5 bases spanning the gap. The CDR3, as DNA: TGCGCCAGCGGCACCTCCTACGAGCAGTACTTC. It translates to CASGTSYEQYF.

The chain couples TRBV10-3 to TRBJ2-3, with D possibly TRBD2 on 6 matching bases. The CDR3 is 13 residues long. The germline gives CDR1 ENHRY, CDR2 SYGVKD. Deletions cut 4 bases from V and 4 bases from J, with 9 bases between. The CDR3 DNA reads TGTGCCATCAGTGTCCCGGGGGCAGATACGCAGTATTTT. Its protein is CAISVPGADTQYF.

The rearrangement links TRBV7-2 to TRBJ2-7; TRBD1 matches 8 bases. Germline V gene lookup returns CDR1 SGHTA and CDR2 FQGNSA. The V gene end was trimmed by 7 bases and the J gene end by 12 bases; junction bases not matched to a gene: 17. The CDR3 sequence is 14 residues long. The CDR3 here is CASTLILGTGRMYF. CDR3 in DNA: TGTGCCAGCACCCTTATCCTGGGGACAGGAAGAATGTACTTC. The full variable domain, in which reference TRBV7-2 and TRBJ2-7 provide the parts outside the CDR3, is GAGVSQSPSNKVTEKGKDVELRCDPISGHTALYWYRQSLGQGLEFLIYFQGNSAPDKSGLPSDRFSAERTGGSVSTLTIQRTQQEDSAVYLCASTLILGTGRMYFGPGTRLTVT.

This clone was observed a single time. The chain uses TRBV4-1 and TRBJ2-7; TRBD1 agrees at 9 bases. Germline CDR1 reads MGHRA; CDR2 reads YSYEKL. J gave up 6 bases and V 5 bases, and 8 bases lay outside the gene matches. The CDR3 covers 14 residues. For the CDR3, the DNA is TGCGCCAGCAGCTACCGGGACAGGGTGGCCGAGCAGTACTTC. Its translation is CASSYRDRVAEQYF.